This paragraph covers one T cell receptor beta chain sequence. The sample comes from a study of blood T cell repertoires in COVID-19. Study-wide background: Researchers got acute and convalescent COVID-19 samples from the United States, Italy and Spain. In each case, the material was cDNA or gDNA derived from T cells, B-cell-depleted T cells, or PBMCs.

Per the original methods: Amplification with reference gene primers provided the estimates of nucleated cell counts. The protocol was immunoSEQ multiplex PCR, while the TCRdb copy is restricted to in-frame clones and leaves out a portion. V, J and clone size were drawn from that table, and D and trimming were deduced from the DNA. The sample yields tens of thousands of clones, about 88% seen once. The germline gives CDR1 SGHTA, CDR2 FQGNSA. The CDR3 has 15 amino acids. Trimming took off 5 bases at V and 6 bases at J, with 20 bases between the two ends. Source material: peripheral blood. This clonotype originated in a woman older than 75 with active COVID-19. This sequence joins TRBV7-2 and TRBJ2-7, with D possibly being TRBD2 (6 bases). CDR3 DNA: TGTGCCAGCAGCCCGCGGGGACCCTCTCCTGGCGAGCAGTACTTC. This gives the protein CASSPRGPSPGEQYF.